This T cell receptor beta chain is from a study of blood T cells in healthy people across ages. Study findings and constraints: Greater diversity and more naive CD4+ cells were seen in long-lived donors than in aged donors.

On this clonotype: Its target is unknown.

Primed by a sample-barcoded 5' primer and a J-beta primer mix, a second PCR proceeded for 7 to 11 cycles. TCRdb reprocessed the 5' RACE reads via MiXCR and lists one record per CDR3 protein. This sample carries around 1.5 million distinct CDR3 sequences, 59% of them seen once, and the ten largest clones take more than 6%. V lost 2 bases, J lost 3 bases, and 10 bases lay in between. This CDR3 region has 14 residues. CDR1 and CDR2 (germline): ENHRY, SYGVKD. The chain combines TRBV10-3 with TRBJ2-5; D remains ambiguous. The material sequenced was blood. The sequence derives from a man aged 18 to 29 in good health. The CDR3 sequence is CAISEIGTEETQYF. The CDR3 DNA follows: TGTGCCATCAGTGAGATTGGAACAGAAGAGACCCAGTACTTC.